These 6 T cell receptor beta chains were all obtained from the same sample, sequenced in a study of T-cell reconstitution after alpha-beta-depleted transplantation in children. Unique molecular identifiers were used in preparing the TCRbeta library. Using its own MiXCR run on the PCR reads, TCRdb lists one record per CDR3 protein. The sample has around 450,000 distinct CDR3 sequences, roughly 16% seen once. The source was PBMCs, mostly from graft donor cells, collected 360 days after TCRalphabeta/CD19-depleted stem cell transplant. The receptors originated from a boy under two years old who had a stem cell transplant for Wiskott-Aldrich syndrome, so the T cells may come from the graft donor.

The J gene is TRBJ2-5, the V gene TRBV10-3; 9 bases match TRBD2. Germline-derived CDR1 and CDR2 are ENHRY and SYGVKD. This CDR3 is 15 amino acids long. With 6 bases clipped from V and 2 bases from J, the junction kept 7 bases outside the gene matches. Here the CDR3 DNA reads TGTGCCATCAGCCTGACTAGCGGAGCGCAAGAGACCCAGTACTTC. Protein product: CAISLTSGAQETQYF.

The CDR3 coding sequence is TGTGCCAGCAGTTTAAGCGGGAGGGCCCTGGATGAGCAGTTCTTC. Protein: CASSLSGRALDEQFF. The V call is TRBV27, the J call TRBJ2-1; 10 nucleotides match TRBD2. Germline trimming cut 2 bases from V and 8 bases from J; bases unmatched to any gene: 6. This CDR3 has 15 residues. Germline CDR1 is MNHEY and CDR2 is SMNVEV (reference sequence).

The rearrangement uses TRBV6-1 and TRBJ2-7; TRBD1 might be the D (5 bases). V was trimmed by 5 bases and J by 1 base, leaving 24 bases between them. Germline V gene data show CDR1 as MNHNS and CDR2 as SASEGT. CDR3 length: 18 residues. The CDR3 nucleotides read TGTGCCAGCAGTCCCCGGGTACCCAGGGCCACCCGTTCCTACGAGCAGTACTTC. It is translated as CASSPRVPRATRSYEQYF.

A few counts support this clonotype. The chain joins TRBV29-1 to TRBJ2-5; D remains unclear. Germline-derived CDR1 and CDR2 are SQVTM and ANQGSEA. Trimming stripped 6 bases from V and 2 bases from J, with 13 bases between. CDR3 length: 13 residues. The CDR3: CSVIAVGQETQYF. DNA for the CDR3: TGCAGCGTGATCGCAGTGGGACAAGAGACCCAGTACTTC.

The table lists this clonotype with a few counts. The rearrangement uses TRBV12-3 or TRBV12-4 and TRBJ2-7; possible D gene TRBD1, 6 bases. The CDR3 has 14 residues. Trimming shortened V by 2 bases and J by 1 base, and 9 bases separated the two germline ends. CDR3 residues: CASSLQGNSYEQYF. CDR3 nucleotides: TGTGCCAGCAGTTTACAGGGGAATTCCTACGAGCAGTACTTC.

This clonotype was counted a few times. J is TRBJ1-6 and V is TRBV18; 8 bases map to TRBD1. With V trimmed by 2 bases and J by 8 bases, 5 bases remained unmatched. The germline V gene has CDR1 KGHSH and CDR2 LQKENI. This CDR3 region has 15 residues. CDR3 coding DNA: TGTGCCAGCTCACCAATGCAGGGGGCTGATTCACCCCTCCACTTT. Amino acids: CASSPMQGADSPLHF.